This T cell receptor (beta chain) was found in a study of shared clonotypes between healthy human individuals. A word on this clone: Antigen unknown.

General study results and limits: At large depth, rarefaction still showed sorted-subset sequencing to be incomplete.

Assay runs were performed at deep level. Here immunoSEQ multiplex PCR was the method, and the copy in TCRdb shows in-frame clones only, minus some. Among around 99,000 clones listed, 68% were seen once. The CDR3 spans 15 residues. Looked up from germline, CDR1 is MRHNA and CDR2 is SNTAGT. Trimming left V 6 bases short and J 5 bases short, with 17 bases between. The chain joins TRBV6-4 to TRBJ2-1, with TRBD2 as a possible D gene (5 bases). The receptor was derived from a young man in good health. The sample consisted of memory CD8+ T cells sorted from blood. Specified subset: CD45RO+ cells pooled with CCR7-negative TemRA cells. CDR3 in amino acids: CASSPGVGSHNEQFF. The CDR3 bases are TGTGCCAGCAGCCCCGGGGTCGGGTCGCACAATGAGCAGTTCTTC.